This entry is about one T cell receptor beta chain. Trimming stripped 8 bases from V and 5 bases from J, with 21 bases between. Per germline, CDR1 SGHAT and CDR2 FQNNGV. This CDR3 is 16 amino acids long. The entry originates in a study of blood T cell repertoires in COVID-19. The wider study: Samples of COVID-19 (acute and convalescent) were obtained from the United States, Italy and Spain. PBMCs, B-cell-depleted T cells, or T cells were the source of the cDNA or gDNA that made up the material.

How the authors handled the data: Amplification of reference gene primers provided the estimated nucleated cell counts. The table came from immunoSEQ multiplex PCR; TCRdb's copy has only in-frame clones and leaves some out. V and J calls and clone size are as listed in that table; D and trimming were resolved from the DNA. The sample has 90,000 to 150,000 clones, over 60% seen once. The rearrangement links TRBV11-2 to TRBJ2-2; possible D gene TRBD2, 5 bases. The sequencing sample was made of peripheral blood. The TCR comes from a woman older than 75 with acute or convalescent COVID-19. CDR3 residues: CASGEGDTAVTGELFF. In nucleotides, the CDR3 is TGTGCCAGCGGAGAGGGAGACACCGCGGTAACCGGGGAGCTGTTTTTT. The full variable domain, completed using reference TRBV11-2 and TRBJ2-2, is EAGVAQSPRYKIIEKRQSVAFWCNPISGHATLYWYQQILGQGPKLLIQFQNNGVVDDSQLPKDRFSAERLKGVDSTLKIQPAKLEDSAVYLCASGEGDTAVTGELFFGEGSRLTVL.